This T cell receptor (beta chain) was documented in a study of T cell changes during pregnancy in multiple sclerosis. V shed 0 bases and J 4 bases; nucleotides not matched to a gene: 3. The CDR3 extends over 15 amino acids. CDR1 and CDR2 from the germline V gene are LNHDA and SQIVND (reference sequence). Profiled with immunoSEQ multiplex PCR; TCRdb holds only in-frame clones, not every one. The table includes around 69,000 clones, approximately 90% detected once. This specimen consisted of peripheral blood, obtained in the third trimester of pregnancy. The chain is built from TRBV19 and TRBJ2-5; TRBD1 aligns across 9 bases. The sequence was collected from a female donor with multiple sclerosis, enrolled in a pregnancy study. The CDR3 nucleotides are TGTGCCAGTAGTATAGATAGGACAGGGGCAGAGACCCAGTACTTC. It yields the protein CASSIDRTGAETQYF.